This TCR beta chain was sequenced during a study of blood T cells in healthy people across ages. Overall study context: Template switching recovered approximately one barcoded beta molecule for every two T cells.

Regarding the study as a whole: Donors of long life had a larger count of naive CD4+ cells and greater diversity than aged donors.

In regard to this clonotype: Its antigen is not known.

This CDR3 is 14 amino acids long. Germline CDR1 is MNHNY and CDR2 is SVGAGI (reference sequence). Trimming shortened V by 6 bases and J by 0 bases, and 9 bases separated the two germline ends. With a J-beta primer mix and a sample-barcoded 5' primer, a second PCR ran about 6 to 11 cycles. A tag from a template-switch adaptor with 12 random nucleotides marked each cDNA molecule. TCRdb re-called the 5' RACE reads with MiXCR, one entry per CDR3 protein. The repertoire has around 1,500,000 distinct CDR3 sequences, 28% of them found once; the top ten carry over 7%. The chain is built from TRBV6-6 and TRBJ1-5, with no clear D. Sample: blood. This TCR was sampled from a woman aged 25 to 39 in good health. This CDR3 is CASRPRSSNQPQHF. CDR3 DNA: TGTGCCAGCAGGCCGAGGAGTAGCAATCAGCCCCAGCATTTT.